A single sample is the source of the 16 T cell receptor beta chains below, sequenced in a study of breast tumors, draining lymph nodes, adjacent tissues. One entry per CDR3 protein, called by TCRdb with MiXCR from the multiplex PCR reads. The sample yields over 20,000 distinct CDR3 sequences, about a third seen once. The sequencing sample was made of breast tumor tissue. These receptors were collected from a female donor with breast cancer. Some clones in this sample may be carry-over from other donors' samples.

This clonotype came up many times. The CDR3 loop is CASSPTAGSETQYF. Written as DNA, the CDR3 is TGTGCCAGCTCACCGACCGCGGGGTCAGAGACCCAGTACTTC. The chain is built from TRBV18 and TRBJ2-5, with D possibly matching TRBD2 (6 bases). The ends were cut back, 3 bases at V and 4 bases at J, with 12 bases in the middle. This CDR3 comprises 14 residues. Per the germline V gene, CDR1 is KGHSH and CDR2 is LQKENI.

This chain connects TRBV9 to TRBJ2-2; 7 positions match TRBD1. Germline V gene data show CDR1 as SGDLS and CDR2 as YYNGEE. V lost 4 bases, J lost 1 base, and 4 bases stayed unmatched. The CDR3 covers 15 residues. The CDR3 here is CASSLGTVNTGELFF. The CDR3 DNA reads TGTGCCAGCAGCTTAGGGACAGTGAACACCGGGGAGCTGTTTTTT.

This clonotype has at least ten counts. This chain connects TRBV27 to TRBJ2-5; 7 bases align to TRBD2. Looked up from germline, CDR1 is MNHEY and CDR2 is SMNVEV (reference sequence). J was trimmed by 6 bases and V by 7 bases; bases with no gene match: 8. The length of the CDR3 is 13 residues. For the CDR3, the DNA is TGTGCCAGCATGGCGGGAGTTACACAGACCCAGTACTTC. As protein: CASMAGVTQTQYF.

This clonotype was counted ten times or more. V is TRBV20-1 and J is TRBJ2-5, with TRBD2 matching over 7 bases. Per germline, CDR1 DFQATT and CDR2 SNEGSKA (reference sequence). V gave up 0 bases and J gave up 5 bases; unmatched junction bases: 15. There are 17 residues in the CDR3. The CDR3 sequence is CSARDLLRGENVETQYF. CDR3 coding DNA: TGCAGTGCTAGAGATCTTTTACGGGGGGAAAATGTGGAGACCCAGTACTTC.

The chain joins TRBV7-9 to TRBJ1-6; TRBD1 matches at 7 bases. Germline assignment: CDR1 SEHNR and CDR2 FQNEAQ (reference sequence). The CDR3 runs 14 residues. J lost 9 bases, V lost 5 bases, and 7 bases had no gene match. This CDR3 reads CASSDWDRASPLHF. As DNA, the CDR3 is TGTGCCAGCAGCGATTGGGACAGAGCTTCACCCCTCCACTTT. The variable domain in full, with the rest retrieved from reference TRBV7-9 and TRBJ1-6, is DTGVSQNPRHKITKRGQNVTFRCDPISEHNRLYWYRQTLGQGPEFLTYFQNEAQLEKSRLLSDRFSAERPKGSFSTLEIQRTEQGDSAMYLCASSDWDRASPLHFGNGTRLTVT.

This clonotype was seen repeatedly, ten times or more. The chain couples TRBV19 to TRBJ1-5; D call uncertain. The CDR3 extends over 15 amino acids. Germline CDR1 LNHDA, CDR2 SQIVND (reference sequence). V was clipped by 3 bases and J by 4 bases, with 13 bases between them. CDR3 bases: TGTGCCAGTAGTATCGATTATGTAGGGAATCAGCCCCAGCATTTT. Translating gives CASSIDYVGNQPQHF.

This clonotype is medium-sized within its sample. The rearrangement links TRBV7-9 to TRBJ1-6; the D gene is possibly TRBD1 (5 bases). Germline V gene data show CDR1 as SEHNR and CDR2 as FQNEAQ (reference sequence). V was pared by 8 bases and J by 0 bases, with 11 bases between. This CDR3 region has 15 residues. The CDR3: CASGDSSSYNSPLHF. In nucleotides, the CDR3 is TGTGCCAGCGGGGACTCCAGCTCCTATAATTCACCCCTCCACTTT.

V gene TRBV9 combines with J gene TRBJ2-1, with D hard to call. This CDR3 spans 16 amino acids. Germline V gives CDR1 SGDLS, CDR2 YYNGEE. Trimming pared 2 bases from V and 7 bases from J, leaving 19 bases between. The CDR3 here is CASSVAKGIDLNEQFF. In nucleotides, the CDR3 is TGTGCCAGCAGCGTGGCCAAGGGTATCGATCTTAATGAGCAGTTCTTC.

This clonotype was detected many times. V usage is TRBV19 and J usage is TRBJ2-2, with a tentative D call TRBD2 (5 bases). Germline V gene data show CDR1 as LNHDA and CDR2 as SQIVND (reference sequence). V lost 5 bases and J lost 3, with 7 bases in between. This CDR3 spans 13 amino acids. The CDR3 loop is CASSPRDTGELFF. The CDR3 coding sequence is TGTGCCAGTAGTCCGAGGGACACCGGGGAGCTGTTTTTT.

In this sample, this clonotype turned up many times. This chain uses TRBV2 with TRBJ2-7; D ambiguous. The CDR3 contains 14 residues. Trimming pared 5 bases from V and 4 bases from J, leaving 15 bases between. Germline CDR1 reads SNHLY; CDR2 reads FYNNEI. The CDR3 nucleotides read TGTGCCAGCAGTCCTCCCGGGTTTGGGTACGAGCAGTACTTC. It translates to CASSPPGFGYEQYF.

This clonotype came up many times. V usage is TRBV6-2 or TRBV6-3 and J usage is TRBJ2-3, with 7 bases matching TRBD2. The germline CDR1 and CDR2 sequences are MNHEY and SVGEGT. There are 16 residues in the CDR3. With V trimmed by 2 bases and J by 6 bases, 11 bases remained unmatched. CDR3 region: CASSYPGGIGADTQYF. In DNA form, the CDR3 reads TGTGCCAGCAGTTACCCGGGGGGTATTGGGGCGGATACGCAGTATTTT.

The V and J genes are TRBV2 and TRBJ2-5, with no clear D. This CDR3 region has 11 residues. Germline CDR1 is SNHLY and CDR2 is FYNNEI. The V end lost 0 bases, the J end lost 14 bases, and 10 bases lay between the germline ends. CDR3 loop: CASSEAQYPYF. The CDR3 nucleotides read TGTGCCAGCAGTGAAGCGCAGTACCCCTACTTC.

This clonotype has at least ten counts. V is TRBV20-1 and J is TRBJ2-1; 8 bases line up with TRBD1. Germline loops: CDR1 DFQATT, CDR2 SNEGSKA (reference sequence). This CDR3 is built from 13 residues. V lost 2 bases, J lost 9 bases, and 6 bases stayed unmatched. CDR3 sequence: CSARSDRDSEQFF. CDR3 sequence (DNA): TGCAGTGCTAGATCGGACAGGGATAGTGAGCAGTTCTTC.

As concerns this clonotype: This clone may be a read error of a much larger clone one base away. The V gene is TRBV5-4, the J gene TRBJ2-1; D is undetermined. This CDR3 has 13 amino acids. In germline, CDR1 is SGHNT, CDR2 YYREEE (reference sequence). V dropped 0 bases and J dropped 8 bases, with 9 bases sitting between them. The CDR3 loop reads CASSLDFFDEQFF. CDR3 coding DNA: TGTGCCAGCAGCTTGGATTTCTTCGATGAGCAGTTCTTC.

Ten or more counts support this clonotype. The chain is built from TRBV6-5 and TRBJ1-6; D may be TRBD1 (6 bases). V dropped 2 bases and J dropped 15 bases, with 14 bases sitting between them. The CDR3 covers 13 residues. Germline values: CDR1 MNHEY, CDR2 SVGAGI. CDR3: CASSYRTARLLHF. As DNA, the CDR3 is TGTGCCAGCAGTTACCGGACAGCCCGCCTCCTCCACTTT.

This chain uses TRBV27 with TRBJ2-2, with a possible D match to TRBD1 (6 bases). This CDR3 comprises 17 residues. From germline, CDR1 is MNHEY and CDR2 SMNVEV (reference sequence). Between the trimmed V and J ends, which lost 4 bases and 0 bases, there was a span of 15 bases. The CDR3 protein is CASSSLQGLANTGELFF. For the CDR3, the DNA is TGTGCCAGCAGTTCGTTACAGGGCCTCGCGAACACCGGGGAGCTGTTTTTT.